The TCR beta chain under discussion was sequenced for a study of cytomegalovirus exposure and HLA in healthy donors. Looked up from germline, CDR1 is SGDLS and CDR2 is YYNGEE. The CDR3 contains 16 residues. Unmatched junction bases numbered 1, after V lost 1 base and J lost 2 bases. This clone was counted once. The antigen is unknown. Study-wide points: Within an earlier analysis, most TCR beta V segments proved productive either about 90% or about 30% of the time.

In the PCR, 60 Vbeta and 13 Jbeta primers were used. Some clones are missing from TCRdb's copy, which holds only in-frame ones; the method was immunoSEQ multiplex PCR. The table includes about 190,000 clones, 75% to 90% detected once. The sequenced sample was PBMCs. This chain connects TRBV9 to TRBJ1-3; 12 bases are shared with TRBD1. This clonotype was sampled from a woman between 50 and 59 years old in good health and CMV-seropositive. The CDR3 DNA reads as TGTGCCAGCAGCGTAAGGGACAGGGGGCCTGGAAACACCATATATTTT. Translated: CASSVRDRGPGNTIYF.